This paragraph covers one TCR beta chain sequence. Its target is unknown. TCRdb reanalyzed the 5' RACE reads, giving one entry per CDR3 protein sequence and no DNA. The sample includes fewer than 550,000 distinct CDR3 sequences. This sample is drawn from a study of T cells expressing NK-cell markers. The overall study: Sorted CD3+CD56+NKG2C+, CD3+CD56+NKG2C- and CD3+CD56-NKG2C+ T cells supplied TCR beta repertoires. HCMV seropositivity marked most of the eight sequenced donors; one was seronegative. Notes on the study in general: Whether expanded NKG2C+ T cell clones recognized HCMV stayed uncertain. Dominant NKG2C+ clonotypes in a handful of donors made up about 1.0-7.5% of CD8+ T cells.

The CDR3 extends over 14 amino acids. This receptor was obtained from a woman aged 50 to 65 in good health. The material sequenced was blood T cells: a sorted CD56 or NKG2C T cell subset, CD4+ or CD8+ T cells, or bulk PBMC T cells (not recorded which). This sequence joins TRBV12-3 or TRBV12-4 and TRBJ1-2. The CDR3 here is CASSFGAAAGGYTF.